The source of this T cell receptor (beta chain) is a study of blood T cell repertoires in COVID-19. CDR1 and CDR2 from the germline V gene are SGHNT and YYREEE (reference sequence). CDR3 length: 16 amino acids. V was cut by 4 bases and J by 1 base, with 17 bases left in between. Sequencing was performed with immunoSEQ multiplex PCR; in TCRdb, only in-frame clones are kept and a portion is missing. The sample carries roughly 100,000 clones, around 90% recorded once. The J gene is TRBJ1-2, the V gene TRBV5-4; TRBD1 might be the D (6 bases). This clonotype was sampled from a middle-aged man with active COVID-19. Material: peripheral blood. CDR3 DNA: TGTGCCAGCAGCCCGGGGGGCAGGGCGAATAACTATGGCTACACCTTC. This gives the protein CASSPGGRANNYGYTF. The whole variable domain, remainder taken from reference TRBV5-4 and TRBJ1-2, is ETGVTQSPTHLIKTRGQQVTLRCSSQSGHNTVSWYQQALGQGPQFIFQYYREEENGRGNFPPRFSGLQFPNYSSELNVNALELDDSALYLCASSPGGRANNYGYTFGSGTRLTVV.